This is a list of T cell receptor beta chains from one sample in a study of CD8 T cells in ankylosing spondylitis. TCRdb passed the 5' RACE reads through MiXCR, listing each CDR3 protein once. Here the sample spans approximately 540,000 distinct CDR3 sequences, 9.5% to 15% being singletons. Sequencing was done on a sample of blood, either unsorted or a sorted T cell fraction (not recorded which). The receptors stem from a male donor with ankylosing spondylitis. Each CDR3 is given with its conserved first and last residue. A D gene is named only where the DNA matches it firmly. Where a row states a size, it is once, few, many or the class of an expanded clone; other rows omit it.

>few|TRBJ2-3|TRBV12-3/TRBV12-4|TRBD2
TGTGCCAGCAGTTCAACTTTAGCGGGGGGCACAGATACGCAGTATTTT
CASSSTLAGGTDTQYF
>few|TRBJ2-3|TRBV20-1|-
TGCAGTGCTAGAAGACTAGGAAGCACAGATACGCAGTATTTT
CSARRLGSTDTQYF
>-|TRBJ2-3|TRBV12-3/TRBV12-4|-
TGTGCCAGCAGTGTCAGACTCGAATCGGATACGCAGTATTTT
CASSVRLESDTQYF
>few|TRBJ2-3|TRBV20-1|-
TGCAGTGCCTTAGGACCGGGGGGCACAGATACGCAGTATTTT
CSALGPGGTDTQYF
>few|TRBJ1-2|TRBV20-1|TRBD1
TGCAGTGCTAGTGGACAGGGGTTCGGCTACACCTTC
CSASGQGFGYTF
>-|TRBJ2-1|TRBV5-1|-
TGCGCCAGCGCCACCAATATCGGGGAGATTCCGGTTGAGCAGTTCTTC
CASATNIGEIPVEQFF
>many|TRBJ2-1|TRBV20-1|-
TGCAGTGCTAGACAGTACAATGAGCAGTTCTTC
CSARQYNEQFF
>-|TRBJ2-7|TRBV19|-
TGTGCCAGTACCACGGGGGCAGGGGACGAGCAGTACTTC
CASTTGAGDEQYF
>few|TRBJ1-5|TRBV18|-
TGTGCCAGCTCACCACCGCAGGGCAATCAGCCCCAGCATTTT
CASSPPQGNQPQHF
>few|TRBJ1-1|TRBV9|-
TGTGCCAGCAGCGTTTTTTCAGGACATTTGAACACTGAAGCTTTCTTT
CASSVFSGHLNTEAFF
>few|TRBJ2-4|TRBV11-2|-
TGTGCCAGCAGCTTAGATTCGGGTATTCAGTACTTC
CASSLDSGIQYF
>-|TRBJ2-4|TRBV14|-
TGTGCCAGCAGCCTAAACAGGGTGAACATTCAGTACTTC
CASSLNRVNIQYF
>few|TRBJ1-2|TRBV24-1|-
TGTGCCACCAGTGATCCACGTAAAATCTATGGCTACACCTTC
CATSDPRKIYGYTF
>few|TRBJ2-3|TRBV5-1|-
TGCGCCAGCAGCTTAACTTCAGGGGCAGATACGCAGTATTTT
CASSLTSGADTQYF
>-|TRBJ2-5|TRBV5-1|-
TGCGCCAGCAGCTGGAATCCCGCAGCACAAGAGACCCAGTACTTC
CASSWNPAAQETQYF
>-|TRBJ2-2|TRBV27|-
TGTGCCAGCAGCCAACGGGTCACCGGGGACCTGTTTTTT
CASSQRVTGDLFF
>few|TRBJ2-1|TRBV5-1|TRBD1
TGCGCCAGCATCTTGGACAGGGTAAATGAGCAGTTCTTC
CASILDRVNEQFF
>-|TRBJ2-5|TRBV24-1|-
TGTGCCACCAGTGATAGTACTCTGGGAGGTGGGGCAGAGACCCAGTACTTC
CATSDSTLGGGAETQYF
>few|TRBJ2-7|TRBV5-6|TRBD1
TGTGCCAGCAGCTGGGACAGAACCTACGAGCAGTACTTC
CASSWDRTYEQYF
>many|TRBJ1-1|TRBV6-4|-
TGTGCCAGCAGTGACTCGAACGGAAAGATGGCTTTCTTT
CASSDSNGKMAFF
>-|TRBJ2-3|TRBV24-1|-
TGTGCCACCAGTGATTTGGACCCTTGGGGGTTAGGAGATACGCAGTATTTT
CATSDLDPWGLGDTQYF
>-|TRBJ2-7|TRBV11-2|-
TGTGCCAGCAGCTTCGAACTCCCGGGGCCAACTAGACTAGCCTACGAGCAGTACTTC
CASSFELPGPTRLAYEQYF
>many|TRBJ2-1|TRBV5-1|TRBD1
TGCGCCAGCAGCTTAGGGACAGGGGGCTCCTACAATGAGCAGTTCTTC
CASSLGTGGSYNEQFF
>few|TRBJ2-6|TRBV19|-
TGTGCCAGTAGTATACCGAGCTCTGGGGCCAACGTCCTGACTTTC
CASSIPSSGANVLTF
>few|TRBJ1-2|TRBV5-6|TRBD1
TGTGCCAGCAGCTCCCAGAGGGACAGAGTAAGATGGTCACTTGTCTCCTATGGCTACACCTTC
CASSSQRDRVRWSLVSYGYTF
>-|TRBJ2-3|TRBV5-1|TRBD2
TGCGCCAGCAGCTGGGGACTAGCGTCCTCTAGCACAGATACGCAGTATTTT
CASSWGLASSSTDTQYF